This TCR beta chain originates from a study of T cells in localized non-small cell lung cancer. Looked up from germline, CDR1 is SGHRS and CDR2 is YFSETQ. Trimming shortened V by 1 base and J by 5 bases, and 10 bases separated the two germline ends. The CDR3 is 14 amino acids. Using immunoSEQ multiplex PCR, the repertoire was profiled, and TCRdb retains in-frame clones only, with some absent. Found here are 17,000 or so clones, about 86% of them singletons; the top ten hold roughly 36%. The chain is built from TRBV5-1 and TRBJ1-5; D call uncertain. This receptor was identified in a male donor older than 55 with stage III lung adenocarcinoma. The sequenced sample was peripheral blood, obtained before any cancer treatment. In nucleotides, the CDR3 is TGCGCCAGCAGCTTGTATCCGGGAGATCAGCCCCAGCATTTT. Protein sequence: CASSLYPGDQPQHF. The variable domain in full, completed from reference TRBV5-1 and TRBJ1-5, reads KAGVTQTPRYLIKTRGQQVTLSCSPISGHRSVSWYQQTPGQGLQFLFEYFSETQRNKGNFPGRFSGRQFSNSRSEMNVSTLELGDSALYLCASSLYPGDQPQHFGDGTRLSIL.